This T cell receptor (beta chain) was obtained from a study of beta chain features in type 1 diabetes. Study-wide results and caveats: Among patients with Type 1 diabetes, TCRB CDR3s were moderately but significantly shorter in every one of the four CD4+ subsets.

The sequenced template was cDNA made from the entire isolated RNA. Here immunoSEQ multiplex PCR was the method, and the copy in TCRdb shows in-frame clones only, minus some. Of some 120,000 clones listed, approximately 15% were seen once; the top ten hold 2% to 3%. V shed 2 bases and J shed 0 bases, with 3 bases lying between them. There are 12 residues in the CDR3. From germline, CDR1 is SGHDT and CDR2 YYEEEE. The count of this clone is one. Its matching antigen is unknown. Possible read error: a much larger clone is one base away. The chain has TRBV5-6 and TRBJ2-7; D is unresolved. Material: central memory CD4+ T cells from blood. This TCR came from a man younger than 35 with type 1 diabetes. In nucleotides, the CDR3 is TGTGCCAGCAGCTTATACTCCTACGAGCAGTACTTC. Its protein is CASSLYSYEQYF.